This section outlines one T cell receptor beta chain sequence together with its context. This clonotype was picked up a small number of times. Its binding antigen is unknown. No base qualities exist here, and no much larger clone lies one base off it. The sample belongs to a study of CD8 T cells in ankylosing spondylitis (dated by TCRdb to between 2016 and 2019). Looking at the study overall: To find TCR variants linked to disease, the study profiled T cell receptor beta repertoires in ankylosing spondylitis patients and healthy donors. The full study cohort was made up of under 30 ankylosing spondylitis patients and 108 healthy donors. Peripheral blood was sampled, and synovial fluid was also collected from ankylosing spondylitis patients. Broad study findings and their caveats: According to the report, matched synovial fluid samples from ankylosing spondylitis patients were significantly enriched for the disease-linked clones. The disease-linked clones showed a CD8+ phenotype and occurred at relatively low frequencies in peripheral blood. A TCR beta motif made up of 7 to 9 highly homologous amino acid variants appeared to be characteristic of blood from ankylosing spondylitis patients. Some motif variants had previously been reported in the synovial fluid and blood of reactive arthritis patients, which suggests shared mechanisms of disease initiation.

TCRdb names Illumina HiSeq 2500 as the instrument used. Quantitative 5'-RACE with molecular barcodes was used to prepare TCR beta libraries. The original methods were these. Disease-linked TCR variants were identified with a new computational method built on a probabilistic model of VDJ rearrangement. TCRdb reprocessed the public reads (quality trimming at Q25 with fastp, clone calling with MiXCR) and kept in-frame beta chains. Here each entry gathers all rows of one CDR3 protein and keeps the most common genes and DNA. None of the V and J calls come from the authors' own analysis; TCRdb made them. For this sample there are about 340,000 distinct CDR3 sequences; about 14% appear just once. The ten largest clones represent 0.95% to 1.4% of the sample. The junction shows trimming of 6 bases on V and 1 base on J, plus 15 bases between the germline ends. From the cysteine through the phenylalanine, the CDR3 covers 15 amino acids. Only the CDR3 DNA stays, 45 bases, in frame from base 1.

The material sequenced was blood, either unsorted or a sorted T cell fraction (not recorded which). This sequence was found in a male donor with ankylosing spondylitis or in good health (not recorded which). The chain is made from TRBV12-3 or TRBV12-4 and TRBJ1-1, with TRBD1 perhaps the D gene, on 6 matching bases. The DNA sequence reads TGTGCCAGCAGCCCCGTGGGACATACGAACACTGAAGCTTTCTTT. Translated, it reads CASSPVGHTNTEAFF.